The T cell receptor beta chain under discussion was sequenced for a study of cytomegalovirus exposure and HLA in healthy donors. Primers for the PCR totalled 60 Vbeta and 13 Jbeta. Measured with immunoSEQ multiplex PCR; TCRdb has only the in-frame clones, and not every one. Seen here are roughly 130,000 clones, roughly 86% observed once, and the top ten hold roughly 0.53%. Study-wide results and caveats: In a later analysis, TCR association rates varied by HLA locus: DRB1 most, HLA-C fewest. Most CMV-associated TCR beta chains were later found to appear HLA-restricted. Immune exposure was documented only through CMV serostatus.

The CDR3 length is 15 residues. Per the germline V gene, CDR1 is SQVTM and CDR2 is ANQGSEA. V was pared by 6 bases and J by 6 bases, with 12 bases of the junction left unmatched. In regard to this clone: Its antigen is not known.

The TCR was taken from a woman between 40 and 55 years old in good health and CMV-seronegative. Sequenced: PBMCs. The chain combines TRBV29-1 with TRBJ2-7; the match to TRBD1 covers 12 bases. This CDR3 reads CSVTGTGGGGVEQYF. CDR3 in DNA: TGCAGCGTGACCGGGACAGGGGGCGGGGGGGTCGAGCAGTACTTC.